Listed here are 5 T cell receptor beta chains from one sample, sequenced in a study of cytomegalovirus exposure and HLA in healthy donors. The PCR used 60 Vbeta and 13 Jbeta primers. Clones were read by immunoSEQ multiplex PCR, and TCRdb kept only the in-frame ones, dropping some. The sample has about 180,000 clones, 65% to 80% seen once; the top ten hold approximately 0.7%. The sample consisted of PBMCs. The receptors stem from a woman aged 40 to 55 in good health and CMV-seronegative.

The gene calls are TRBV7-8 and TRBJ2-6, with D perhaps TRBD2 (5 bases). The germline V gene encodes CDR1 SGHVS and CDR2 FQNEAQ. Deletions cut 1 base from V and 0 bases from J, with 10 bases between. The CDR3 consists of 17 residues. CDR3 coding DNA: TGTGCCAGCAGCTTAGGGTCTGGGAGCTCTGGGGCCAACGTCCTGACTTTC. Translation gives CASSLGSGSSGANVLTF.

This sequence joins TRBV28 and TRBJ2-5; no reliable D call. This CDR3 comprises 13 residues. CDR1 MDHEN and CDR2 SYDVKM come from the germline V gene. V shed 5 bases and J shed 9 bases, with 16 bases lying between them. The CDR3 region has the DNA TGTGCCAGCAGTAGTTGGGCAGATAGTTCCCAGTACTTC. It is translated as CASSSWADSSQYF. The whole variable domain, filled in from reference TRBV28 and TRBJ2-5, reads DVKVTQSSRYLVKRTGEKVFLECVQDMDHENMFWYRQDPGLGLRLIYFSYDVKMKEKGDIPEGYSVSREKKERFSLILESASTNQTSMYLCASSSWADSSQYFGPGTRLLVL.

The chain has TRBV27 and TRBJ2-2; D is unresolved. The CDR3 covers 12 residues. CDR1 MNHEY and CDR2 SMNVEV come from the germline V gene (reference sequence). V shed 5 bases and J shed 9 bases, with 10 bases lying between them. The DNA of the CDR3 is TGTGCCAGCAGTCCAGGAACTCGGGAGCTGTTTTTT. Protein: CASSPGTRELFF.

This chain joins TRBV9 and TRBJ2-1; D is perhaps TRBD2 (6 bases). This CDR3 is 15 amino acids long. V was shortened by 3 bases and J by 8 bases, with 18 bases between the two germline ends. Germline lookup yields CDR1 SGDLS and CDR2 YYNGEE. The CDR3 nucleotides are TGTGCCAGCAGCGCGGGAGAAATGGTAATGTATGAGCAGTTCTTC. As protein: CASSAGEMVMYEQFF. Looking up the rest from reference TRBV9 and TRBJ2-1 gives the full variable domain: DSGVTQTPKHLITATGQRVTLRCSPRSGDLSVYWYQQSLDQGLQFLIQYYNGEERAKGNILERFSAQQFPDLHSELNLSSLELGDSALYFCASSAGEMVMYEQFFGPGTRLTVL.

The chain combines TRBV7-9 with TRBJ2-5, with 9 nucleotides matching TRBD2. The CDR3 runs 15 residues. Germline V lookup: CDR1 SEHNR, CDR2 FQNEAQ (reference sequence). Trimming took 8 bases from V and 4 from J; bases not matched to a gene: 11. The chain's CDR3 is CASLRREGGGETQYF. The CDR3 coding sequence is TGTGCCAGCCTGCGGCGGGAGGGAGGCGGAGAGACCCAGTACTTC.